The T cell receptor (beta chain) under discussion was sequenced for a study of blood T cell repertoires in COVID-19. Per the original methods: Nucleated cell counts were estimated from reference gene primer amplification. TCRdb's copy holds only in-frame clones and misses some; the assay was immunoSEQ multiplex PCR. Clone size and the V and J calls come from that table; the DNA yielded D and trimming. Of about 250,000 clones listed, approximately 86% were seen once; the top ten hold under 2%. Study members were between about 18 and 95 years old and lived in about two dozen US regions. Germline loops: CDR1 MDHEN, CDR2 SYDVKM. The CDR3 runs 12 residues. V shed 6 bases and J 8 bases; nucleotides not matched to a gene: 6.

The receptor's source is a woman in her fifties or sixties who had recovered from COVID-19. The V call is TRBV28, the J call TRBJ1-1; 7 bases align to TRBD1. Sequenced sample: PBMCs or T cells enriched from blood (not recorded which). The CDR3 region is CASRKGDREAFF. The CDR3 DNA reads as TGTGCCAGCAGAAAGGGGGACAGAGAAGCTTTCTTT.